This TCR beta chain was sequenced for a study of CD8 T cells in ankylosing spondylitis. General study results and limits: With a CD8+ phenotype, disease-linked clones were relatively rare in peripheral blood.

TCRdb recomputed calls from the 5' RACE reads with MiXCR, one row per CDR3 protein. In the table there are approximately 130,000 distinct CDR3 sequences, about a tenth of which are singletons. Per the germline V gene, CDR1 is SGHNT and CDR2 is YENEEA. V lost 1 base and J 0 bases, leaving 6 bases between the germline ends. The CDR3 is 15 amino acids. Regarding this clonotype: Antigen specificity is unknown.

The sequenced sample consisted of blood, either unsorted or a sorted T cell fraction (not recorded which). This receptor was obtained from a male donor with ankylosing spondylitis or in good health (not recorded which). V usage is TRBV11-3 and J usage is TRBJ2-2; D uncertain. For the CDR3, the DNA is TGTGCCAGCAGCTTAGGACTTCCGAACACCGGGGAGCTGTTTTTT. Translating it yields CASSLGLPNTGELFF.